Listed here are 8 T cell receptor beta chains from one sample, sequenced in a study of T cells in Graves' hyperthyroidism and ophthalmopathy. The CDR3 regions of TCR beta were amplified from RNA transcripts. RT-PCR in the first round (using the HTBI primer set) targeted the TCR CDR3. TCRdb re-called the multiplex PCR reads with MiXCR, one entry per CDR3 protein. The sample includes tens of thousands of distinct CDR3 sequences, roughly 50% of them seen just once. Input material: peripheral blood or thyroid tissue (not recorded which). The receptors derive from a woman aged 45-59 years with Graves' hyperthyroidism.

This clonotype was seen many times. V is TRBV5-6 and J is TRBJ1-5, with 7 positions matching TRBD1. The junction had 2 bases not matched to a gene; V was cut back by 4 bases and J by 4 bases. This CDR3 has 13 amino acids. Germline V lookup: CDR1 SGHDT, CDR2 YYEEEE. The CDR3 protein is CASSADRNQPQHF. For the CDR3, the DNA is TGTGCCAGCAGCGCGGACAGGAATCAGCCCCAGCATTTT.

V gene TRBV25-1 combines with J gene TRBJ1-1; D is unresolved. The CDR3 runs to 12 residues. V lost 4 bases and J lost 8, with 11 bases in between. Germline V CDR1 and CDR2: MGHDK, SYGVNS. The CDR3 coding sequence is TGTGCCAGCAGTGTGGGTAGGCCGGAAGCTTTCTTT. Protein: CASSVGRPEAFF.

This clonotype showed up many times. The rearrangement links TRBV30 to TRBJ1-3; possibly TRBD1 for D (5 bases). The CDR3 runs 12 residues. CDR1 GTSNPN and CDR2 SVGIG come from the germline V gene (reference sequence). Between the trimmed V and J ends, which lost 2 bases and 7 bases, there was a span of 9 bases. CDR3 residues: CAWSRDSNTIYF. CDR3 DNA: TGTGCCTGGAGTAGGGACTCCAACACCATATATTTT. Based on the CDR3 plus reference TRBV30 and TRBJ1-3, the full variable domain is SQTIHQWPATLVQPVGSPLSLECTVEGTSNPNLYWYRQAAGRGLQLLFYSVGIGQISSEVPQNLSASRPQDRQFILSSKKLLLSDSGFYLCAWSRDSNTIYFGEGSWLTVV.

Concerning this clonotype: A clone one base away is much larger, so this may be a read error. This CDR3 fails to terminate in the conserved phenylalanine or tryptophan, so it likely reflects a read error. V gene TRBV6-2 or TRBV6-3 combines with J gene TRBJ1-2, with 7 positions matching TRBD1. V gave up 2 bases and J gave up 6 bases; unmatched junction bases: 6. The CDR3 sequence is 14 residues long. The germline CDR1 and CDR2 sequences are MNHEY and SVGEGT. In DNA, the CDR3 is TGTGCCAGCAGTTACAACAGGGGCCGGAATGGCTACACCCTC. Protein sequence: CASSYNRGRNGYTL.

The chain is built from TRBV7-8 and TRBJ1-1; the D is unclear. There are 13 residues in the CDR3. Trimming left V 5 bases short and J 2 bases short, with 9 bases between. CDR1 and CDR2 (germline): SGHVS, FQNEAQ. The CDR3 bases are TGTGCCAGCAGCCCCGTTGAAAACACTGAAGCTTTCTTT. Protein sequence: CASSPVENTEAFF. Variable domain in full (rest from reference TRBV7-8 and TRBJ1-1): GAGVSQSPRYKVAKRGQDVALRCDPISGHVSLFWYQQALGQGPEFLTYFQNEAQLDKSGLPSDRFFAERPEGSVSTLKIQRTQQEDSAVYLCASSPVENTEAFFGQGTRLTVV.

V is TRBV29-1 and J is TRBJ2-2; 10 positions match TRBD1. Germline V gene data show CDR1 as SQVTM and CDR2 as ANQGSEA. The V gene end was trimmed by 7 bases and the J gene end by 5 bases; junction bases not matched to a gene: 4. CDR3 size: 13 residues. The CDR3 spells CSAGTGVTGELFF. Here the CDR3 DNA reads TGCAGCGCCGGGACAGGGGTTACCGGGGAGCTGTTTTTT.

This clonotype was recorded at least ten times. The chain couples TRBV7-9 to TRBJ2-7, with D possibly TRBD2 on 5 matching bases. The CDR3 is 14 residues long. V dropped 1 base and J dropped 7 bases, with 14 bases sitting between them. CDR1 is SEHNR, CDR2 FQNEAQ, per germline (reference sequence). The CDR3 loop is CASSLEGGRGEQYF. Here the CDR3 DNA reads TGTGCCAGCAGCTTAGAGGGTGGGCGCGGGGAGCAGTACTTC.

The J gene is TRBJ2-6, the V gene TRBV5-1; 7 nucleotides match TRBD1. V lost 2 bases to trimming and J lost 18 bases; unmatched junction nucleotides: 14. There are 14 residues in the CDR3. Germline loops: CDR1 SGHRS, CDR2 YFSETQ. The CDR3 protein is CASSFLGGPRGRTF. The CDR3 coding sequence is TGCGCCAGCAGCTTCCTAGGGGGCCCACGAGGACGGACTTTC.